One sample yielded the 2 T cell receptor beta chains listed below, sequenced in a study of blood T cell repertoires in COVID-19. Sequencing was performed with immunoSEQ multiplex PCR; in TCRdb, only in-frame clones are kept and a portion is missing. Of some 250,000 clones in the sample, approximately 86% were seen once. Sequencing used peripheral blood. Receptors originate from a woman aged 25 to 39 who had recovered from COVID-19.

The CDR3 reads CASTLEGAGANVLTF. CDR3 in DNA: TGTGCCAGCACCCTGGAGGGAGCTGGGGCCAACGTCCTGACTTTC. The chain links TRBV2 to TRBJ2-6; D may be TRBD2 (6 bases). Germline V gene lookup returns CDR1 SNHLY and CDR2 FYNNEI. V was pared by 7 bases and J by 2 bases, with 12 bases between. The CDR3 has 15 residues.

This clone has more than one count but fewer than ten. The genes are TRBV4-1 and TRBJ2-5; the match to TRBD2 covers 11 bases. This CDR3 has 17 amino acids. Trimming at V came to 2 bases and at J to 5 bases, leaving 10 bases not matched to a gene. Germline CDR1 reads MGHRA; CDR2 reads YSYEKL. CDR3 bases: TGCGCCAGCAGCCAACGTAGCGGGGGGGCACTCGGGGAGACCCAGTACTTC. This translates into CASSQRSGGALGETQYF.